This is a list of T cell receptor beta chains from one sample in a study of blood T cell repertoires in COVID-19. Libraries were prepared by immunoSEQ multiplex PCR; TCRdb keeps only in-frame clonotypes and omits some of them. The sample comprises 200,000 to 250,000 clones, 82% of which are singletons, and 7% to 10% rests with the top ten. The sequencing sample was made of peripheral blood. These TCRs come from a woman at least 80 years old with COVID-19, enrolled during active disease. Each CDR3 is given with its conserved first and last residue. Fields, in order: clone size, D gene, J gene, V gene, CDR3 DNA, CDR3 protein. A D gene is named only where the DNA matches it firmly. Part of the rows lack a size; the others show once, few, many or a class for expanded clones.

>.|.|TRBJ2-2|TRBV10-1
TGCGCCAGCAGTGAGTCTCGGCGGGGTATCTCCGGGGAGCTGTTTTTT
CASSESRRGISGELFF
>.|.|TRBJ1-3|TRBV7-8
TGTGCCAGCAGCTTGCGGGGCTCTGGAAACACCATATATTTT
CASSLRGSGNTIYF
>few|.|TRBJ1-4|TRBV12-3/TRBV12-4
TGTGCCAGCAGGGACAATAATGAAAAACTGTTTTTT
CASRDNNEKLFF
>.|.|TRBJ1-6|TRBV27
TGTGCCAGCTCAACCGAACTGAATTCACCCCTCCACTTT
CASSTELNSPLHF
>.|TRBD2|TRBJ2-5|TRBV29-1
TGCAGCGTCCTACCGGGGGTCGAAGCGGGAGGCGAGACCCAGTACTTC
CSVLPGVEAGGETQYF
>.|.|TRBJ1-5|TRBV19
TGTGCCAGTAGTCCCGTCCCCGGGACACCTAAACGGAGCAATCAGCCCCAGCATTTT
CASSPVPGTPKRSNQPQHF
>.|.|TRBJ1-1|TRBV18
TGTGCCAGCTCATGGGACACTTTGAACACTGAAGCTTTCTTT
CASSWDTLNTEAFF
>.|TRBD1|TRBJ1-5|TRBV6-5
TGTGCCAGCAGTTTCGGGACAGGGAATCAGCCCCAGCATTTT
CASSFGTGNQPQHF
>.|.|TRBJ1-1|TRBV6-1
TGTGCCAGCAGTGAGGGGGGTAGGGACACTGAAGCTTTCTTT
CASSEGGRDTEAFF
>once|TRBD2|TRBJ2-1|TRBV9
TGTGCCAGCAGCCCCGGGACTAGCGGCAACAATGAGCAGTTCTTC
CASSPGTSGNNEQFF
>.|TRBD1|TRBJ2-1|TRBV6-5
TGTGCCAGCAGTTACCAGGACAGGGGAGGTGAGCAGTTCTTC
CASSYQDRGGEQFF
>.|.|TRBJ2-2|TRBV28
TGTGCCAGCAGTTTCGTAGGCAGGGGTACCGGGGAGCTGTTTTTT
CASSFVGRGTGELFF
>.|TRBD1|TRBJ1-1|TRBV6-4
TGTGCCAGCATTAATCTCAGGGGGCAGGCTGAAGCTTTCTTT
CASINLRGQAEAFF
>.|.|TRBJ1-1|TRBV12-3/TRBV12-4
TGTGCCAGCACCCACTCGGGAAGCGGTGAAGCTTTCTTT
CASTHSGSGEAFF
>.|.|TRBJ2-7|TRBV7-2
TGTGCCAGCAGCTTACCTACCACATTACAGGCAAGGTCCTACGAGCAGTACTTC
CASSLPTTLQARSYEQYF
>.|TRBD1|TRBJ1-1|TRBV7-8
TGTGCCAGCGGGAATTTTGGACAGGGTCACACTGAAGCTTTCTTT
CASGNFGQGHTEAFF
>few|.|TRBJ1-1|TRBV10-1
TGCGCCAGCAGTCCCCCGGGGGACACTGAAGCTTTCTTT
CASSPPGDTEAFF
>.|.|TRBJ1-5|TRBV4-2
TGTGCCAGCAGCCAAGGGGGGGAACGCAATCAGCCCCAGCATTTT
CASSQGGERNQPQHF
>once|TRBD1|TRBJ2-4|TRBV28
TGTGCCAGCAGTTTGGCGACAGGGAAGTACTTC
CASSLATGKYF
>.|TRBD1|TRBJ1-4|TRBV7-9
TGTGCCAGCAGCTCCGGAGGGGGCCTTAATGAAAAACTGTTTTTT
CASSSGGGLNEKLFF
>.|TRBD1|TRBJ1-3|TRBV7-2
TGTGCCAGCAGCTCCAGGGACAGGGGAAGGAGAAACACCATATATTTT
CASSSRDRGRRNTIYF
>.|.|TRBJ1-2|TRBV3-1/TRBV3-2
TGTGCCAGCAGCCAAGTCCTCAGGGTCACGGCTTCTGGCTATGGCTACACCTTC
CASSQVLRVTASGYGYTF
>.|.|TRBJ1-1|TRBV12-5
TGTGCTAGTGGTTCCCCATCGGGGGGTTGGAACACTGAAGCTTTCTTT
CASGSPSGGWNTEAFF
>.|.|TRBJ1-5|TRBV7-9
TGTGCCAGCAGCCGAAGCGGGACAAATCAGCCCCAGCATTTT
CASSRSGTNQPQHF